This passage covers 20 T cell receptor beta chains from one sample sequenced in a study of vaccination and CD4 T cells after COVID-19. Oncomine TCR Beta short-read sequencing was applied to DNA from cultured CD4+ T cells. Genomic DNA extraction was carried out from cultured CD4+ T cells. TCRdb used MiXCR to reprocess the PCR reads, holding one entry per CDR3 protein. There are almost 9,500 distinct CDR3 sequences in the sample; about 32% occur only once, and about 22% lies in the top ten. Their antigens remain unidentified. Treatment specified: approximately 9-day PBMC culture with coronavirus spike peptide pools or control peptides (ViraFEST assay). CD4+ T lymphocytes from the unexposed donor were collected before the COVID-19 pandemic (2011-2018). Sequenced sample: CD4+ T cells from blood, cultured in vitro. The receptors come from a human donor in good health.

J is TRBJ2-3 and V is TRBV30, with 9 bases aligning to TRBD2. Germline CDR1 GTSNPN, CDR2 SVGIG (reference sequence). The V gene end was trimmed by 2 bases and the J gene end by 0 bases; junction bases not matched to a gene: 3. The CDR3 sequence is 15 residues long. The CDR3 nucleotides read TGTGCCTGGAGTAGACTAGCGGCTAGCACAGATACGCAGTATTTT. The encoded protein is CAWSRLAASTDTQYF.

This clonotype was recorded a few times. This chain joins TRBV15 and TRBJ2-5; 11 bases match TRBD2. CDR3 length: 16 residues. Germline CDR1 LNHNV, CDR2 YYDKDF (reference sequence). J lost 2 bases, V lost 4 bases, and 6 bases had no gene match. Written as DNA, the CDR3 is TGTGCCACCAGCACTCGACTAGCGGGGAATCAAGAGACCCAGTACTTC. This codes for CATSTRLAGNQETQYF. Based on the CDR3 plus reference TRBV15 and TRBJ2-5, the full variable domain is DAMVIQNPRYQVTQFGKPVTLSCSQTLNHNVMYWYQQKSSQAPKLLFHYYDKDFNNEADTPDNFQSRRPNTSFCFLDIRSPGLGDTAMYLCATSTRLAGNQETQYFGPGTRLLVL.

Only a few counts were recorded for this clonotype. The gene calls are TRBV20-1 and TRBJ1-2; 7 bases are shared with TRBD1. J gave up 3 bases and V 0 bases, and 4 bases lay outside the gene matches. Looked up from germline, CDR1 is DFQATT and CDR2 is SNEGSKA (reference sequence). The CDR3 is 14 residues long. CDR3 nucleotides: TGCAGTGCTAGAGATCGCGGACAGGACTATGGCTACACCTTC. Residues: CSARDRGQDYGYTF.

The CDR3 DNA follows: TGTGCCAGCAGCCTCATGGGACAGGGATGGACCGGGGAGCTGTTTTTT. Amino acid sequence: CASSLMGQGWTGELFF. This sequence joins TRBV11-3 and TRBJ2-2, with 9 bases that match TRBD1. Germline-derived CDR1 and CDR2 are SGHNT and YENEEA. The CDR3 covers 16 residues. The trim removed 5 bases at V and 5 bases at J, leaving 9 bases unmatched.

The J gene is TRBJ1-2, the V gene TRBV30; 7 nucleotides match TRBD1. Germline CDR1 reads GTSNPN; CDR2 reads SVGIG (reference sequence). V dropped 4 bases and J dropped 5; count of bases not matched to a gene: 10. The CDR3 extends over 14 amino acids. CDR3 amino acids: CAWTGQGVWYGYTF. CDR3 DNA sequence: TGTGCCTGGACCGGGCAGGGGGTGTGGTATGGCTACACCTTC.

The rearrangement joins TRBV14 to TRBJ2-7, with TRBD2 identical over 8 bases. V lost 1 base and J lost 0; bases outside the gene matches: 11. This CDR3 spans 18 amino acids. The germline CDR1 and CDR2 sequences are SGHDN and FVKESK. For the CDR3, the DNA is TGTGCCAGCAGCCAAGGGTGGGGTGTAGCGGGATTCTCCTACGAGCAGTACTTC. This gives the protein CASSQGWGVAGFSYEQYF.

Note on this clonotype: The junction departs from the called germline gene at one end, perhaps through a read error. The rearrangement joins TRBV7-2 to TRBJ1-3; D ambiguous. This CDR3 is 13 amino acids long. Germline-derived CDR1 and CDR2 are SGHTA and FQGNSA. CDR3 nucleotide sequence: TGTGCCAGCAGCTTACCCTCTGGAAACACCATATGTTTT. This translates into CASSLPSGNTICF.

This chain uses TRBV5-1 with TRBJ1-2, with a tentative D call TRBD1 (6 bases). V was shortened by 1 base and J by 14 bases, with 12 bases between the two germline ends. Germline V gene lookup returns CDR1 SGHRS and CDR2 YFSETQ. The CDR3 is 11 amino acids. The CDR3 DNA reads as TGCGCCAGCAGCTTGCCGGGGGCGCTTACCTTC. The encoded protein is CASSLPGALTF.

V gene TRBV7-9 combines with J gene TRBJ2-7; unclear D gene. The CDR3 is 13 amino acids. Germline V gives CDR1 SEHNR, CDR2 FQNEAQ (reference sequence). Trimming left V 1 base short and J 3 bases short, with 7 bases between. The CDR3 nucleotides are TGTGCCAGCAGCTTAGGGACGGTCTACGAGCAGTACTTC. Encoded protein: CASSLGTVYEQYF.

This clonotype occurred a few times. The V gene is TRBV28, the J gene TRBJ1-5; maybe TRBD1 (6 bases). Germline-derived CDR1 and CDR2 are MDHEN and SYDVKM. CDR3 size: 16 residues. Between the trimmed V and J ends, which lost 2 bases and 7 bases, there was a span of 18 bases. DNA for the CDR3: TGTGCCAGCAGTTTACTTCGCACGGGGGGGCGGCAGCCCCAGCATTTT. Translated: CASSLLRTGGRQPQHF. Complete variable domain (other parts from reference TRBV28 and TRBJ1-5): DVKVTQSSRYLVKRTGEKVFLECVQDMDHENMFWYRQDPGLGLRLIYFSYDVKMKEKGDIPEGYSVSREKKERFSLILESASTNQTSMYLCASSLLRTGGRQPQHFGDGTRLSIL.

The chain links TRBV28 to TRBJ2-5; 11 nucleotides match TRBD1. CDR1 is MDHEN and CDR2 is SYDVKM in the germline V gene. This CDR3 comprises 14 residues. Trimming at V came to 2 bases and at J to 13 bases, leaving 9 bases not matched to a gene. As DNA, the CDR3 is TGTGCCAGCAGTTTACCCCGGGACAGGGGGAAAGGGTACTTC. This gives the protein CASSLPRDRGKGYF.

Relative to its sample, this clonotype is medium-sized. J is TRBJ1-2 and V is TRBV20-1; 11 bases align to TRBD1. J gave up 0 bases and V 4 bases, and 7 bases lay outside the gene matches. The CDR3 loop spans 16 amino acids. Germline values: CDR1 DFQATT, CDR2 SNEGSKA (reference sequence). The CDR3: CSATRRDRGSNYGYTF. In DNA, the CDR3 is TGCAGTGCTACCCGGCGGGACAGGGGGTCTAACTATGGCTACACCTTC.

In its sample, this clonotype was seen a few times. J is TRBJ1-1 and V is TRBV7-8, with a possible D match to TRBD1 (6 bases). Between the trimmed V and J ends, which lost 2 bases and 5 bases, there was a span of 12 bases. Germline V gene data show CDR1 as SGHVS and CDR2 as FQNEAQ. The length of the CDR3 is 14 residues. CDR3 sequence: CASSLSGGLTEAFF. DNA of the CDR3: TGTGCCAGCAGCTTATCGGGGGGGCTTACTGAAGCTTTCTTT.

This clonotype has a handful of counts. J is TRBJ1-5 and V is TRBV7-8, with D tentatively TRBD1 (5 bases). CDR1 SGHVS and CDR2 FQNEAQ come from the germline V gene. V lost 3 bases, J lost 3 bases, and 9 bases lay in between. The CDR3 sequence is 14 residues long. This CDR3 is CASSFRDLNQPQHF. For the CDR3, the DNA is TGTGCCAGCAGCTTCAGGGACCTCAATCAGCCCCAGCATTTT.

This clonotype was counted only a few times. This chain links TRBV27 with TRBJ2-5, with 11 nucleotides matching TRBD2. V dropped 6 bases and J dropped 5; count of bases not matched to a gene: 8. The CDR3 totals 15 residues. The germline CDR1 and CDR2 sequences are MNHEY and SMNVEV (reference sequence). CDR3 in amino acids: CASSRLTSGNETQYF. Here the CDR3 DNA reads TGTGCCAGCAGCCGCCTGACTAGCGGGAATGAGACCCAGTACTTC.

This sequence joins TRBV30 and TRBJ1-1; the D gene is possibly TRBD1 (5 bases). The CDR3 loop spans 11 amino acids. Trimming cost V 0 bases and J 10 bases, with 9 bases left between them. CDR1 and CDR2 (germline): GTSNPN, SVGIG (reference sequence). CDR3 loop: CAWSVLGTAFF. The CDR3 coding sequence is TGTGCCTGGAGTGTACTGGGGACAGCTTTCTTT.

This chain links TRBV6-4 with TRBJ1-5; D remains ambiguous. The CDR3 has 17 residues. V lost 10 bases and J 2 bases, leaving 24 bases between the germline ends. Looked up from germline, CDR1 is MRHNA and CDR2 is SNTAGT. The CDR3 reads CANSPVPVGLGNQPQHF. The DNA of the CDR3 is TGTGCCAACAGCCCCGTCCCCGTAGGGCTTGGCAATCAGCCCCAGCATTTT.

CDR3 bases: TGTGCCAGCAGCAGACTAGCGGGAGGGCCGGGGGAGCAGTACTTC. Protein sequence: CASSRLAGGPGEQYF. The chain recombines TRBV7-2 with TRBJ2-7, with 14 bases identical to TRBD2. CDR1 SGHTA and CDR2 FQGNSA come from the germline V gene. Trimming cost V 5 bases and J 7 bases; bases outside gene matches: 7. The length of the CDR3 is 15 residues.

The CDR3 region is CAWSSGQADFGQPQHF. The CDR3, as DNA: TGTGCCTGGAGTTCGGGACAGGCGGATTTCGGTCAGCCCCAGCATTTT. The rearrangement uses TRBV30 and TRBJ1-5, with TRBD1 matching 8 bases. The ends lost 2 bases at V and 6 bases at J; junction bases unmatched: 12. The CDR3 loop spans 16 amino acids. Germline values: CDR1 GTSNPN, CDR2 SVGIG (reference sequence).

The chain combines TRBV19 with TRBJ1-5; 7 bases are shared with TRBD1. V dropped 5 bases and J dropped 7; count of bases not matched to a gene: 8. The CDR3 has 14 residues. The germline V gene has CDR1 LNHDA and CDR2 SQIVND (reference sequence). Here the CDR3 DNA reads TGTGCCAGTAGTCTGGAACAGGGGTCCCAGCCCCAGCATTTT. It yields the protein CASSLEQGSQPQHF.